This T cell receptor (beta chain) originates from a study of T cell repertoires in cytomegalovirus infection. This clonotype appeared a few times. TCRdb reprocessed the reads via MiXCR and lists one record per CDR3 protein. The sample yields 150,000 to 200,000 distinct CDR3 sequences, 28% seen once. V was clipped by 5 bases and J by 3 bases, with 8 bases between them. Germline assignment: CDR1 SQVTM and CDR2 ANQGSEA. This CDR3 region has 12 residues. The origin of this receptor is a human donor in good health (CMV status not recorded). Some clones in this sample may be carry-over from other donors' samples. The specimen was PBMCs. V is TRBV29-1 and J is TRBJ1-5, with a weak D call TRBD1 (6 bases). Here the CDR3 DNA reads TGCAGCGTTCGGGACACCAATCAGCCCCAGCATTTT. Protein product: CSVRDTNQPQHF.